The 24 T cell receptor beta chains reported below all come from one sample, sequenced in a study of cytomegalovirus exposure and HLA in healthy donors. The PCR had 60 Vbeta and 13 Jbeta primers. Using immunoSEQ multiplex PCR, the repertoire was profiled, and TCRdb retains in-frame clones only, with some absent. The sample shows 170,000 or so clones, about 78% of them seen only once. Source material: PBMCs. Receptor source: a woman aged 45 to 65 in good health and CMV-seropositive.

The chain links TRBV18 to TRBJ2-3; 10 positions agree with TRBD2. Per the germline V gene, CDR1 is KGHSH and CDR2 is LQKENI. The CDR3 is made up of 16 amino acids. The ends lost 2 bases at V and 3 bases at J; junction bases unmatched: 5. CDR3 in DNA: TGTGCCAGCTCACCAGCAGCGGGGGGGCCTACAGATACGCAGTATTTT. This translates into CASSPAAGGPTDTQYF.

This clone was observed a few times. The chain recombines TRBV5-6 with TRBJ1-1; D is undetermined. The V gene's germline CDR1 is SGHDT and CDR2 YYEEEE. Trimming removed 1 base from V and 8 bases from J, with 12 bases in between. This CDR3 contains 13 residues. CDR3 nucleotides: TGTGCCAGCAGCTTGCCCGGGAATTACGAAGCTTTCTTT. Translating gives CASSLPGNYEAFF.

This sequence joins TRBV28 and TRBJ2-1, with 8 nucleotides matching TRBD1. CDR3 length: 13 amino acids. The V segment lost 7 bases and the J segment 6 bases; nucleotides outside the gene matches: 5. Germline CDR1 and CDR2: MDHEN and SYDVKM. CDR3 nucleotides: TGTGCCAGCACAGGACAGGGTATCAATGAGCAGTTCTTC. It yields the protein CASTGQGINEQFF.

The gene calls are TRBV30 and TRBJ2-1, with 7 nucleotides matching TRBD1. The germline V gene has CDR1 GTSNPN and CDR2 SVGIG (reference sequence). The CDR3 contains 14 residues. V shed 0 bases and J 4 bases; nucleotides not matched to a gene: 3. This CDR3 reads CAWSVRQGYNEQFF. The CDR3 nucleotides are TGTGCCTGGAGTGTACGACAGGGTTACAATGAGCAGTTCTTC.

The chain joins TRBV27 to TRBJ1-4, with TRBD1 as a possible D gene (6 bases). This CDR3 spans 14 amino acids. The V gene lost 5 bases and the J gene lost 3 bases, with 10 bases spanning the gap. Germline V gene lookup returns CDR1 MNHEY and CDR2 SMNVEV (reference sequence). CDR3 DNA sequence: TGTGCCAGCAGTAGGGGGTTGGCTAATGAAAAACTGTTTTTT. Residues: CASSRGLANEKLFF.

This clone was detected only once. CDR3 sequence: CASSFREGGTEAFF. DNA of the CDR3: TGCGCCAGCAGTTTTAGGGAAGGAGGCACTGAAGCTTTCTTT. The chain combines TRBV10-1 with TRBJ1-1; D unclear. The CDR3 is 14 amino acids. The V gene's germline CDR1 is WNHNN and CDR2 SYGVQD (reference sequence). V was trimmed by 5 bases and J by 4 bases, leaving 14 bases between them.

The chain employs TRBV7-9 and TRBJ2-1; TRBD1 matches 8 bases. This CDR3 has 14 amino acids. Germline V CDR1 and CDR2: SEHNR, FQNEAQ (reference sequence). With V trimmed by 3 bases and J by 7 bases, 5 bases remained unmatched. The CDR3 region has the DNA TGTGCCAGCAGCTTGGCAGGGGGCCGAAATGAGCAGTTCTTC. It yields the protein CASSLAGGRNEQFF.

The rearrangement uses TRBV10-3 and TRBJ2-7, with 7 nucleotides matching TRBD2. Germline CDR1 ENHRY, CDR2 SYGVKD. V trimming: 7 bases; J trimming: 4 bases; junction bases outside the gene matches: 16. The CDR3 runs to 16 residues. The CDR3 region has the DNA TGTGCCATCATTAGGAGGGACTACCTGACGCGGTACGAGCAGTACTTC. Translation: CAIIRRDYLTRYEQYF.

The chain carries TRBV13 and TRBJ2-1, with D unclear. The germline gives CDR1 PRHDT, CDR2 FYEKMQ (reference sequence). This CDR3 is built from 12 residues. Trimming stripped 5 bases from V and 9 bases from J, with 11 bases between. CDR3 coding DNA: TGTGCCAGCAGCAGTCTAGTCGGTGAGCAGTTCTTC. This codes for CASSSLVGEQFF.

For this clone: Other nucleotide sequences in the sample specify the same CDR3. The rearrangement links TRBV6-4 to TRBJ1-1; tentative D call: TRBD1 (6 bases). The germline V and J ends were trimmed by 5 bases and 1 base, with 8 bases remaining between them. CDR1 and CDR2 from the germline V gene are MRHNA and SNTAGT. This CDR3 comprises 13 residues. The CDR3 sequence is CASSPTGNTEAFF. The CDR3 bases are TGTGCCAGCAGTCCGACAGGGAACACTGAAGCTTTCTTT.

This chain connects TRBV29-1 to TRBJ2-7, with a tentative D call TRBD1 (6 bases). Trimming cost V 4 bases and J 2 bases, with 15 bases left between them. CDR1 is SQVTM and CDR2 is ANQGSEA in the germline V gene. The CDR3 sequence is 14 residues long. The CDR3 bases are TGCAGCGTTGCCCCTGGGGGCTTAACCTACGAGCAGTACTTC. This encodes CSVAPGGLTYEQYF.

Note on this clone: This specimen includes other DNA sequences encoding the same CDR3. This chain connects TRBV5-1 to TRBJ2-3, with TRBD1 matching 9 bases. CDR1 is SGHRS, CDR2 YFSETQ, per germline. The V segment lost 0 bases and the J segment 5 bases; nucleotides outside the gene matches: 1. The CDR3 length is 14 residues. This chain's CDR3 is CASSLDRGQDTQYF. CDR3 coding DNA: TGCGCCAGCAGCTTGGACAGGGGGCAAGATACGCAGTATTTT.

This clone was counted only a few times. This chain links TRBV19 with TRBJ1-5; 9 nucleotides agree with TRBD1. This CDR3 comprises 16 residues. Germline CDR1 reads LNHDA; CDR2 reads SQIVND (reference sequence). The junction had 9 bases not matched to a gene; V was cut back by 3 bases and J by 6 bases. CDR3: CASSINRDRAIQPQHF. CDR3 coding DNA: TGTGCCAGTAGTATCAACCGGGACAGGGCTATTCAGCCCCAGCATTTT.

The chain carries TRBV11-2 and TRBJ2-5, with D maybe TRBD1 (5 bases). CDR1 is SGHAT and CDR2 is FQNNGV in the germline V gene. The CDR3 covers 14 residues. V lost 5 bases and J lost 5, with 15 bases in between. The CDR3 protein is CASSRSGAWETQYF. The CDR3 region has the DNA TGTGCCAGCAGCCGTAGTGGGGCCTGGGAGACCCAGTACTTC.

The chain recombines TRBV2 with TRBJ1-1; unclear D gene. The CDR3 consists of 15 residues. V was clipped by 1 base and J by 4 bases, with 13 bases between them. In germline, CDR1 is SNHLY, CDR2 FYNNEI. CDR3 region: CASSEEDGGITEAFF. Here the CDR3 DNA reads TGTGCCAGCAGTGAAGAGGACGGAGGGATCACTGAAGCTTTCTTT. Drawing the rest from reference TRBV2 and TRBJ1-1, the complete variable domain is EPEVTQTPSHQVTQMGQEVILRCVPISNHLYFYWYRQILGQKVEFLVSFYNNEISEKSEIFDDQFSVERPDGSNFTLKIRSTKLEDSAMYFCASSEEDGGITEAFFGQGTRLTVV.

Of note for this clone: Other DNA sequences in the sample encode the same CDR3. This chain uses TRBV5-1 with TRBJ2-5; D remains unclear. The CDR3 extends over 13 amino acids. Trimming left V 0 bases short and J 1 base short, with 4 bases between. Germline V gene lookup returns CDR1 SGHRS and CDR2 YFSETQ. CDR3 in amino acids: CASSLDSQETQYF. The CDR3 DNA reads TGCGCCAGCAGCTTGGACTCCCAAGAGACCCAGTACTTC.

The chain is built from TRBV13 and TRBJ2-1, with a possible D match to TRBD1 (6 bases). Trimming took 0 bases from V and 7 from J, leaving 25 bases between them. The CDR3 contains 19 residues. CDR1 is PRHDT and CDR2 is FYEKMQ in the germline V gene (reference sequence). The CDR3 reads CASSLGPIPTGKSGNEQFF. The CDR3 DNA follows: TGTGCCAGCAGCTTAGGCCCAATCCCAACAGGGAAGTCGGGGAATGAGCAGTTCTTC. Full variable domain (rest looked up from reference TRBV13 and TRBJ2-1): AAGVIQSPRHLIKEKRETATLKCYPIPRHDTVYWYQQGPGQDPQFLISFYEKMQSDKGSIPDRFSAQQFSDYHSELNMSSLELGDSALYFCASSLGPIPTGKSGNEQFFGPGTRLTVL.

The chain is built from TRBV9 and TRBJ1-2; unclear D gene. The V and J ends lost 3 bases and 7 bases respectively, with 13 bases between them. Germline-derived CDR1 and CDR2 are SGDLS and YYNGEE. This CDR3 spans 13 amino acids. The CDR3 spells CASSAETYGGYTF. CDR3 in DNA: TGTGCCAGCAGCGCGGAGACTTACGGTGGCTACACCTTC. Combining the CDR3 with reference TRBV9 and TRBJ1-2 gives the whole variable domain DSGVTQTPKHLITATGQRVTLRCSPRSGDLSVYWYQQSLDQGLQFLIQYYNGEERAKGNILERFSAQQFPDLHSELNLSSLELGDSALYFCASSAETYGGYTFGSGTRLTVV.

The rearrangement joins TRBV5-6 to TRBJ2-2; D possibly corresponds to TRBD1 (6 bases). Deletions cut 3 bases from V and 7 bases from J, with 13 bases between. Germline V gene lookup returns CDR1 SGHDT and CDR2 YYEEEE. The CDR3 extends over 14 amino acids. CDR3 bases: TGTGCCAGCAGCTACAGGGCCGGGGTCGGGGAGCTGTTTTTT. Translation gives CASSYRAGVGELFF.

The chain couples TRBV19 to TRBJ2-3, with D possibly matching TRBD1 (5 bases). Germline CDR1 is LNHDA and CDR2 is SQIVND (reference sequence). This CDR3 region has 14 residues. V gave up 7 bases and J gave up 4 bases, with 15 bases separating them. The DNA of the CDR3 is TGTGCCAGTATAAATCGCAGGGCATCAGATACGCAGTATTTT. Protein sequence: CASINRRASDTQYF.

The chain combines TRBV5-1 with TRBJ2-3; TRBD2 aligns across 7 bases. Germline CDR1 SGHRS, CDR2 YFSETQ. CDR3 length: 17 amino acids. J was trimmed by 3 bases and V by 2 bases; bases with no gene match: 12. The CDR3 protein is CASSFARSGGLTDTQYF. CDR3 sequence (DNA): TGCGCCAGCAGCTTCGCTCGTTCGGGGGGACTGACAGATACGCAGTATTTT.

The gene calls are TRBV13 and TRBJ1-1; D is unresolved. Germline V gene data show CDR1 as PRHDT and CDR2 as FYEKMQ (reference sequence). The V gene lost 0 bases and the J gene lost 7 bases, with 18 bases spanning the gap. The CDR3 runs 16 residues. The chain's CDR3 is CASSLGLVTWEDEAFF. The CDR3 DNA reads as TGTGCCAGCAGCTTAGGCCTCGTGACCTGGGAGGATGAAGCTTTCTTT.

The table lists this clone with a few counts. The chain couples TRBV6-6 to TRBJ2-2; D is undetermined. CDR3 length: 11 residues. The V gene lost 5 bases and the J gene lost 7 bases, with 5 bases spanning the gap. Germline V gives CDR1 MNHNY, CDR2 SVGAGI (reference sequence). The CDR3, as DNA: TGTGCCAGCAGTAGCCACGGGGAGCTGTTTTTT. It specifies CASSSHGELFF.

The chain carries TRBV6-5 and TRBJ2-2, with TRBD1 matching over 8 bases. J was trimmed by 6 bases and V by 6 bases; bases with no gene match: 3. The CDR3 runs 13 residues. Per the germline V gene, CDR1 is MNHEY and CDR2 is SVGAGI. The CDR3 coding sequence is TGTGCCAGCAGCAACAGGGGGTCCGGGGAGCTGTTTTTT. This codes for CASSNRGSGELFF.